This TCR beta chain was recovered during a study of blood T cell repertoires in COVID-19. Germline V gene data show CDR1 as SEHNR and CDR2 as FQNEAQ (reference sequence). This CDR3 has 14 residues. V dropped 5 bases and J dropped 2 bases, with 13 bases sitting between them. Profiling relied on immunoSEQ multiplex PCR, and the TCRdb table lists in-frame clones only, not all of them. In the table there are under 300,000 clones, 80% to 90% of which are singletons. The TCR sequence derives from a woman in her 50s who had recovered from COVID-19. Sample: PBMCs or T cells enriched from blood (not recorded which). V and J are TRBV7-9 and TRBJ2-7; D remains unclear. For the CDR3, the DNA is TGTGCCAGCAGCCTACGCGACAAACCCTACGAGCAGTACTTC. Encoded protein: CASSLRDKPYEQYF.